This TCR beta chain is drawn from a study of T cells in narcolepsy. This CDR3 is built from 15 residues. Per germline, CDR1 MNHEY and CDR2 SVGAGI. Trimming shortened V by 5 bases and J by 6 bases, and 17 bases separated the two germline ends. Assay: immunoSEQ multiplex PCR; the TCRdb copy retains only in-frame clones and omits some. The data contain some 30,000 clones, approximately 87% of them singletons. The receptor was derived from a human donor in good health. The material sequenced was memory (CD45RA-) CD4+ T cells from blood. V gene TRBV6-5 combines with J gene TRBJ2-1; TRBD2 might be the D (6 bases). Here the CDR3 DNA reads TGTGCCAGCAGTGGAGGGCAGACCAGATCCAATGAGCAGTTCTTC. Translating gives CASSGGQTRSNEQFF.